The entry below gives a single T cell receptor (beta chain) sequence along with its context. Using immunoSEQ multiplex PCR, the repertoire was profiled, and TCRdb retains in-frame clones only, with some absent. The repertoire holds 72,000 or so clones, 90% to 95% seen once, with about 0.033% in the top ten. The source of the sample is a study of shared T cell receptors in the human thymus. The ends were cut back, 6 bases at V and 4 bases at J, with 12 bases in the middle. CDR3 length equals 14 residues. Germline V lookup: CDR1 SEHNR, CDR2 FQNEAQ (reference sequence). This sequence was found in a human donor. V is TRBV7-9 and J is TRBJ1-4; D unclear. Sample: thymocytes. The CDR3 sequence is CASRDGRRNEKLFF. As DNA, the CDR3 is TGTGCCAGCAGGGACGGCAGGCGTAATGAAAAACTGTTTTTT.